One and the same sample provided the 29 T cell receptor beta chains below, sequenced in a study of vaccination and CD4 T cells after COVID-19. Antigens for these TCRs are unknown. Researchers used the Oncomine TCR Beta short-read assay to sequence DNA from cultured CD4+ T cells. MiXCR was run by TCRdb on the PCR reads, yielding one entry per CDR3 protein. In the table there are roughly 7,400 distinct CDR3 sequences, about half of which are singletons. Indicated treatment: approximately nine-day PBMC culture with coronavirus spike peptide pools or control peptides (ViraFEST assay). Researchers collected the unexposed donor's CD4+ T cells before the COVID-19 pandemic (2011-2018). The source material was CD4+ T cells from blood, cultured in vitro. The origin of the receptors is a human donor in good health.

V and J are TRBV6-2 or TRBV6-3 and TRBJ2-5, with 9 bases that match TRBD2. The germline V gene has CDR1 MNHEY and CDR2 SVGEGT. This CDR3 spans 15 amino acids. Trimming cost V 2 bases and J 2 bases; bases outside gene matches: 3. DNA of the CDR3: TGTGCCAGCAGTTACGCGGCGGGGGGGCAAGAGACCCAGTACTTC. It codes for CASSYAAGGQETQYF.

V gene TRBV20-1 combines with J gene TRBJ1-2; D unresolved. The germline V gene has CDR1 DFQATT and CDR2 SNEGSKA (reference sequence). Trimming stripped 3 bases from V and 0 bases from J, with 8 bases between. CDR3 length: 13 amino acids. The CDR3 here is CSASNRANYGYTF. CDR3 sequence (DNA): TGCAGTGCTAGTAACAGAGCTAACTATGGCTACACCTTC.

This clonotype was seen a handful of times. The chain links TRBV24-1 to TRBJ2-5, with D perhaps TRBD1 or TRBD2 (5 bases each). Germline CDR1 and CDR2: KGHDR and SFDVKD. Trimming removed 3 bases at V and 5 bases at J, with 15 bases between. This CDR3 spans 15 amino acids. The CDR3 DNA reads as TGTGCCACCAGTGATCCCCTCCAGGGAGCGGAGACCCAGTACTTC. It codes for CATSDPLQGAETQYF.

CDR3 loop: CASSPHLGGGNQPQHF. The DNA for the CDR3 is TGTGCCAGCAGTCCTCACCTTGGGGGAGGTAATCAGCCCCAGCATTTT. This chain links TRBV6-2 or TRBV6-3 with TRBJ1-5; D is possibly TRBD1 (5 bases). Trimming took 5 bases from V and 4 from J, leaving 18 bases between them. This CDR3 is 16 amino acids long. The germline gives CDR1 MNHEY, CDR2 SVGEGT.

The rearrangement links TRBV5-4 to TRBJ1-2, with 7 bases fitting TRBD1. In germline, CDR1 is SGHNT, CDR2 YYREEE (reference sequence). There are 14 residues in the CDR3. V trimming: 4 bases; J trimming: 6 bases; junction bases outside the gene matches: 9. Here the CDR3 reads CASSKTGPPNGYTF. The CDR3 DNA reads as TGTGCCAGCAGCAAGACAGGGCCCCCTAATGGCTACACCTTC. Filled out from reference TRBV5-4 and TRBJ1-2, the complete variable domain reads ETGVTQSPTHLIKTRGQQVTLRCSSQSGHNTVSWYQQALGQGPQFIFQYYREEENGRGNFPPRFSGLQFPNYSSELNVNALELDDSALYLCASSKTGPPNGYTFGSGTRLTVV.

This clonotype was seen more than once but under ten times. CDR3 sequence reads: CASSYSGGSNQPQHF. CDR3 nucleotide sequence: TGTGCCAGCAGTTACTCTGGGGGTAGCAATCAGCCCCAGCATTTT. The chain combines TRBV6-5 with TRBJ1-5; TRBD1 might be the D (5 bases). The CDR3 is 15 amino acids. CDR1 is MNHEY and CDR2 is SVGAGI in the germline V gene. The V end was cut by 0 bases, the J end by 0 bases, with 6 bases between.

This clonotype was counted a few times. The CDR3 nucleotides read TGTGCCAGCAGTGAACAACAGGATACTAGGTATGGCTACACCTTC. Residues: CASSEQQDTRYGYTF. The rearrangement links TRBV6-1 to TRBJ1-2, with D maybe TRBD1 (5 bases). Trimming pared 2 bases from V and 5 bases from J, leaving 15 bases between. The CDR3 totals 15 residues. Germline CDR1 and CDR2: MNHNS and SASEGT.

This sequence joins TRBV7-2 and TRBJ1-2, with 10 bases identical to TRBD1. The CDR3 has 16 amino acids. CDR1 is SGHTA and CDR2 is FQGNSA in the germline V gene. V gave up 5 bases and J gave up 5 bases; unmatched junction bases: 11. CDR3 DNA: TGTGCCAGCAGCCAGAGGTGGGACAGGGGAGAATATGGCTACACCTTC. Protein: CASSQRWDRGEYGYTF. The full variable domain, in which reference TRBV7-2 and TRBJ1-2 provide the parts outside the CDR3, is GAGVSQSPSNKVTEKGKDVELRCDPISGHTALYWYRQSLGQGLEFLIYFQGNSAPDKSGLPSDRFSAERTGGSVSTLTIQRTQQEDSAVYLCASSQRWDRGEYGYTFGSGTRLTVV.

This clonotype was found a few times. This rearrangement joins TRBV7-6 to TRBJ1-2; 7 nucleotides line up with TRBD1. Germline V gives CDR1 SGHVS, CDR2 FNYEAQ. Trimming at V came to 4 bases and at J to 1 base, leaving 6 bases not matched to a gene. The CDR3 covers 15 residues. The CDR3 spells CASSSDRAVNYGYTF. The CDR3 DNA sequence: TGTGCCAGCAGCTCAGACAGGGCTGTTAACTATGGCTACACCTTC.

V gene TRBV25-1 combines with J gene TRBJ1-5; weak D call: TRBD1 (6 bases). Trimming cost V 4 bases and J 4 bases, with 14 bases left between them. The CDR3 extends over 15 amino acids. CDR1 MGHDK and CDR2 SYGVNS come from the germline V gene. DNA of the CDR3: TGTGCCAGCAGTGCCTCCGGGACACCAAATCAGCCCCAGCATTTT. Translated, it gives CASSASGTPNQPQHF.

The chain has TRBV12-3 or TRBV12-4 and TRBJ2-3; D uncertain. The CDR3 is made up of 13 amino acids. V was clipped by 5 bases and J by 3 bases, with 9 bases between them. The CDR3 nucleotides are TGTGCCAGCAGTGTACCCGAAACAGATACGCAGTATTTT. Its protein product is CASSVPETDTQYF.

This chain joins TRBV20-1 and TRBJ1-2, with a weak D call TRBD1 (6 bases). The germline gives CDR1 DFQATT, CDR2 SNEGSKA (reference sequence). The CDR3 covers 13 residues. Trimming left V 3 bases short and J 3 bases short, with 11 bases between. The CDR3 here is CSARRGGDYGYTF. Here the CDR3 DNA reads TGCAGTGCTAGGAGGGGGGGGGACTATGGCTACACCTTC.

The chain couples TRBV6-1 to TRBJ1-1, with TRBD1 matching 11 bases. This CDR3 spans 16 amino acids. V dropped 7 bases and J dropped 4; count of bases not matched to a gene: 11. The germline V gene has CDR1 MNHNS and CDR2 SASEGT. The CDR3: CASIRGQGVIGTEAFF. The CDR3 nucleotides read TGTGCCAGCATTCGGGGACAGGGGGTGATCGGCACTGAAGCTTTCTTT.

This clonotype was counted a single time. This CDR3 reads CASSGRWGETLSNQPQHF. The CDR3 nucleotides are TGTGCCAGCAGTGGTCGGTGGGGGGAGACCCTTAGCAATCAGCCCCAGCATTTT. The chain joins TRBV6-1 to TRBJ1-5, with D possibly TRBD1 on 5 matching bases. In germline, CDR1 is MNHNS, CDR2 SASEGT. There are 18 residues in the CDR3. V dropped 4 bases and J dropped 0 bases, with 19 bases sitting between them.

The chain has TRBV6-2 or TRBV6-3 and TRBJ2-3; 10 nucleotides line up with TRBD2. This CDR3 is 15 amino acids long. The V gene end was trimmed by 4 bases and the J gene end by 0 bases; junction bases not matched to a gene: 1. Germline V lookup: CDR1 MNHEY, CDR2 SVGEGT. CDR3 in DNA: TGTGCCAGCAGTTGGACTAGCGGTAGCACAGATACGCAGTATTTT. This translates into CASSWTSGSTDTQYF.

This clonotype came up a few times. The chain employs TRBV2 and TRBJ2-2, with TRBD2 as a possible D gene (6 bases). The length of the CDR3 is 14 residues. CDR1 is SNHLY, CDR2 FYNNEI, per germline. Trimming removed 6 bases from V and 4 bases from J, with 12 bases in between. The chain's CDR3 is CASSGDSATGELFF. CDR3 DNA: TGTGCCAGCAGCGGGGACTCCGCCACCGGGGAGCTGTTTTTT.

This clonotype was recorded a few times. The chain is built from TRBV2 and TRBJ1-2, with 8 nucleotides matching TRBD1. V trimming: 2 bases; J trimming: 3 bases; junction bases outside the gene matches: 11. The CDR3 has 17 residues. Germline V CDR1 and CDR2: SNHLY, FYNNEI. The chain's CDR3 is CASSETQTGGLDYGYTF. CDR3 coding DNA: TGTGCCAGCAGTGAAACCCAAACAGGGGGACTTGACTATGGCTACACCTTC. The full variable domain, completed using reference TRBV2 and TRBJ1-2, is EPEVTQTPSHQVTQMGQEVILRCVPISNHLYFYWYRQILGQKVEFLVSFYNNEISEKSEIFDDQFSVERPDGSNFTLKIRSTKLEDSAMYFCASSETQTGGLDYGYTFGSGTRLTVV.

This chain connects TRBV24-1 to TRBJ2-3; 8 bases map to TRBD1. J gave up 4 bases and V 0 bases, and 8 bases lay outside the gene matches. CDR3 length: 17 residues. Per germline, CDR1 KGHDR and CDR2 SFDVKD. The CDR3 here is CATSDLLWTGKPDTQYF. CDR3 bases: TGTGCCACCAGTGATTTGCTTTGGACAGGGAAGCCAGATACGCAGTATTTT.

The chain uses TRBV7-2 and TRBJ1-5; maybe TRBD1 (6 bases). CDR3 size: 16 residues. V was cut by 3 bases and J by 2 bases, with 14 bases left in between. Germline V gene lookup returns CDR1 SGHTA and CDR2 FQGNSA. CDR3: CASSFAQGAGNQPQHF. CDR3 sequence (DNA): TGTGCCAGCAGCTTTGCACAGGGCGCGGGCAATCAGCCCCAGCATTTT.

This clonotype came up once. V and J are TRBV20-1 and TRBJ2-1, with TRBD1 matching over 7 bases. The CDR3 has 14 amino acids. Germline V CDR1 and CDR2: DFQATT, SNEGSKA (reference sequence). The trim removed 3 bases at V and 6 bases at J, leaving 8 bases unmatched. CDR3 sequence (DNA): TGCAGTGCTAGTGGACAGGTCCTCTTCAATGAGCAGTTCTTC. Its protein product is CSASGQVLFNEQFF.

V is TRBV20-1 and J is TRBJ1-2; unclear D gene. The ends were cut back, 3 bases at V and 5 bases at J, with 7 bases in the middle. This CDR3 comprises 11 residues. Germline V CDR1 and CDR2: DFQATT, SNEGSKA (reference sequence). The DNA for the CDR3 is TGCAGTGCTAGTAGTGTTTATGGCTACACCTTC. It yields the protein CSASSVYGYTF.

The chain carries TRBV30 and TRBJ2-7; D gene unclear. CDR1 GTSNPN and CDR2 SVGIG come from the germline V gene (reference sequence). V was shortened by 3 bases and J by 3 bases, with 6 bases between the two germline ends. CDR3 length: 11 residues. This CDR3 is CAWSDLYEQYF. The CDR3 nucleotides are TGTGCCTGGAGCGACCTCTACGAGCAGTACTTC.

This rearrangement joins TRBV18 to TRBJ2-5, with D hard to call. Trimming pared 0 bases from V and 3 bases from J, leaving 14 bases between. The length of the CDR3 is 16 residues. From germline, CDR1 is KGHSH and CDR2 LQKENI. The CDR3 nucleotides are TGTGCCAGCTCACCACCATGGACCGGCTCGGAAGAGACCCAGTACTTC. This translates into CASSPPWTGSEETQYF.

This clonotype was observed a handful of times. This chain uses TRBV12-3 or TRBV12-4 with TRBJ2-2; possibly TRBD2 for D (7 bases). CDR3 length: 16 residues. Trimming shortened V by 3 bases and J by 4 bases, and 15 bases separated the two germline ends. The CDR3 reads CASSFGGGGGTGELFF. The CDR3 bases are TGTGCCAGCAGTTTTGGCGGGGGCGGGGGCACCGGGGAGCTGTTTTTT.

The V gene is TRBV21-1, the J gene TRBJ2-1. TRBV21-1 is a listed pseudogene. The CDR3 spans 9 residues. The CDR3 protein is CASSNEQFF. The DNA of the CDR3 is TGTGCCAGCAGCAATGAGCAGTTCTTC.

This clonotype was seen a handful of times. The V and J genes are TRBV6-1 and TRBJ1-1, with D perhaps matching TRBD1 (5 bases). The germline V and J ends were trimmed by 2 bases and 3 bases, with 13 bases remaining between them. The CDR3 has 15 residues. From germline, CDR1 is MNHNS and CDR2 SASEGT. The CDR3 coding sequence is TGTGCCAGCAGTGAACCCGGGGCGCAGGACACTGAAGCTTTCTTT. Its protein product is CASSEPGAQDTEAFF.

The chain employs TRBV24-1 and TRBJ1-1; 8 nucleotides match TRBD1. Germline V gives CDR1 KGHDR, CDR2 SFDVKD. The CDR3 consists of 14 residues. The ends lost 7 bases at V and 6 bases at J; junction bases unmatched: 9. The chain's CDR3 is CATRNRGKGAEAFF. The CDR3 DNA is TGTGCCACCAGAAACAGGGGGAAGGGGGCTGAAGCTTTCTTT.

The CDR3 DNA reads TGTGCCAGCAGCTCCGGACAGGGGAACTATAATTCACCCCTCCACTTT. Its translation: CASSSGQGNYNSPLHF. The chain recombines TRBV5-8 with TRBJ1-6, with 9 bases that match TRBD1. Germline CDR1 and CDR2: SGHTS and YDEGEE. The junction had 4 bases not matched to a gene; V was cut back by 3 bases and J by 3 bases. The CDR3 is 16 amino acids.

To note about this clonotype: This likely comes from a read error, as the CDR3 has no conserved phenylalanine or tryptophan at its end. V gene TRBV6-1 combines with J gene TRBJ1-1; 11 positions match TRBD1. The V gene's germline CDR1 is MNHNS and CDR2 SASEGT. There are 16 residues in the CDR3. V lost 7 bases, J lost 4 bases, and 11 bases stayed unmatched. The CDR3 DNA is TGTGCCAGCATTCGGGGACAGGGGGTGATCGGCACTGAAGCTTTCTCT. This sequence encodes CASIRGQGVIGTEAFS.